A single sample is the source of the 21 T cell receptor beta chains below, sequenced in a study of PD-1 blockade in classical Hodgkin lymphoma. Sequencing was performed with immunoSEQ multiplex PCR; in TCRdb, only in-frame clones are kept and a portion is missing. In the table there are 70,000 to 85,000 clones, roughly 91% of which are singletons. Relapse was seen in all patients after autologous stem cell transplantation, and brentuximab vedotin exposure was variable. Specimen: peripheral blood mononuclear cells (PBMCs), collected at baseline. Every receptor here comes from a human donor with classical Hodgkin lymphoma.

V gene TRBV28 combines with J gene TRBJ2-3; no reliable D call. V shed 2 bases and J shed 4 bases, with 1 base lying between them. The CDR3 totals 11 residues. CDR1 is MDHEN and CDR2 is SYDVKM in the germline V gene. The CDR3 loop reads CASSLPDTQYF. As DNA, the CDR3 is TGTGCCAGCAGTTTACCAGATACGCAGTATTTT.

The J gene is TRBJ2-3, the V gene TRBV19, with 9 bases aligning to TRBD1. Germline V gene sequence: CDR1 LNHDA, CDR2 SQIVND (reference sequence). The trim removed 7 bases at V and 3 bases at J, leaving 8 bases unmatched. The CDR3 is 15 amino acids. CDR3 loop: CASNPGQGWTDTQYF. The CDR3 DNA sequence: TGTGCCAGTAACCCGGGACAGGGTTGGACAGATACGCAGTATTTT.

The chain is built from TRBV30 and TRBJ1-1; 7 nucleotides align to TRBD1. J gave up 3 bases and V 2 bases, and 6 bases lay outside the gene matches. Germline CDR1 GTSNPN, CDR2 SVGIG (reference sequence). This CDR3 comprises 14 residues. The CDR3 region is CAWSRDRSYTEAFF. In DNA form, the CDR3 reads TGTGCCTGGAGTCGGGACAGATCCTACACTGAAGCTTTCTTT. The variable domain in full, completed from reference TRBV30 and TRBJ1-1, reads SQTIHQWPATLVQPVGSPLSLECTVEGTSNPNLYWYRQAAGRGLQLLFYSVGIGQISSEVPQNLSASRPQDRQFILSSKKLLLSDSGFYLCAWSRDRSYTEAFFGQGTRLTVV.

V gene TRBV28 combines with J gene TRBJ2-7; 7 nucleotides agree with TRBD1. V lost 5 bases and J lost 5; bases outside the gene matches: 12. The CDR3 covers 15 residues. Germline V gene data show CDR1 as MDHEN and CDR2 as SYDVKM. CDR3 nucleotide sequence: TGTGCCAGCAGTACTCACGGATTAGGACAGGACGAGCAGTACTTC. Protein product: CASSTHGLGQDEQYF.

The rearrangement joins TRBV29-1 to TRBJ1-2; D uncertain. The germline gives CDR1 SQVTM, CDR2 ANQGSEA. V was cut by 8 bases and J by 8 bases, with 21 bases left in between. The CDR3 spans 13 residues. The chain's CDR3 is CSHPLPNAAGYTF. CDR3 sequence (DNA): TGCAGCCACCCCCTCCCAAACGCTGCCGGCTACACCTTC.

This clone has just one count. This chain links TRBV5-1 with TRBJ1-3, with D hard to call. Trimming left V 0 bases short and J 0 bases short, with 13 bases between. Germline CDR1 SGHRS, CDR2 YFSETQ. The CDR3 contains 17 residues. CDR3 DNA: TGCGCCAGCAGCTTGGATGCGGGTCCCTTCTCTGGAAACACCATATATTTT. Its translation: CASSLDAGPFSGNTIYF.

This rearrangement joins TRBV13 to TRBJ2-1; 14 bases map to TRBD2. There are 19 residues in the CDR3. With V trimmed by 1 base and J by 5 bases, 10 bases remained unmatched. Germline V gene sequence: CDR1 PRHDT, CDR2 FYEKMQ (reference sequence). The CDR3 region is CASSLETSGRALVHNEQFF. The CDR3 DNA reads as TGTGCCAGCAGCTTAGAGACTAGCGGGAGGGCCTTAGTTCACAATGAGCAGTTCTTC.

As DNA, the CDR3 is TGTGCCAGAAGCTTGGGCCACAGCATCCAAGAGACCCAGTACTTC. This encodes CARSLGHSIQETQYF. The rearrangement joins TRBV7-5 to TRBJ2-5; the table's D call, TRBD1, was not checked against the DNA. TRBV7-5 is annotated as a pseudogene. The CDR3 is made up of 15 amino acids.

The chain has TRBV30 and TRBJ2-7; D is unresolved. V shed 3 bases and J shed 3 bases, with 12 bases lying between them. The CDR3 sequence is 13 residues long. From germline, CDR1 is GTSNPN and CDR2 SVGIG (reference sequence). CDR3 DNA: TGTGCCTGGAGCCAGGTAGGGAACTACGAGCAGTACTTC. As protein: CAWSQVGNYEQYF.

The rearrangement uses TRBV7-9 and TRBJ1-4; weak D call: TRBD1 (6 bases). Per the germline V gene, CDR1 is SEHNR and CDR2 is FQNEAQ (reference sequence). The CDR3 has 15 residues. V lost 1 base and J 6 bases, leaving 12 bases between the germline ends. CDR3 sequence reads: CASSLVGPGDEKLFF. CDR3 coding DNA: TGTGCCAGCAGCTTAGTCGGGCCAGGGGATGAAAAACTGTTTTTT.

The V gene is TRBV7-3, the J gene TRBJ2-1; TRBD2 matches at 10 bases. This CDR3 is built from 17 residues. Unmatched junction bases numbered 9, after V lost 5 bases and J lost 2 bases. Germline V gene sequence: CDR1 SGHTA, CDR2 FQGTGA. CDR3 nucleotides: TGTGCCAGCAGCCTCCTACCCCTAGCGGGAGCCTACAATGAGCAGTTCTTC. It translates to CASSLLPLAGAYNEQFF.

The CDR3 DNA reads as TGTGCCAGCAGCTTACAGCGGGGGGGTGGTAGGGATACGCAGTATTTT. This encodes CASSLQRGGGRDTQYF. V gene TRBV7-8 combines with J gene TRBJ2-3; 10 bases align to TRBD2. This CDR3 has 16 amino acids. With 2 bases clipped from V and 6 bases from J, the junction kept 8 bases outside the gene matches. Germline CDR1 SGHVS, CDR2 FQNEAQ. The whole variable domain, remainder taken from reference TRBV7-8 and TRBJ2-3, is GAGVSQSPRYKVAKRGQDVALRCDPISGHVSLFWYQQALGQGPEFLTYFQNEAQLDKSGLPSDRFFAERPEGSVSTLKIQRTQQEDSAVYLCASSLQRGGGRDTQYFGPGTRLTVL.

This clone occurred once. The V gene is TRBV21-1, the J gene TRBJ2-3; the table's TRBD2 call for D was not verified on the DNA. TRBV21-1 has pseudogene status. The CDR3 has 16 amino acids. Written as DNA, the CDR3 is TGTGCCAGCAGCAAAGCGGAGTCTCCAGTGGCAGATACGCAGTATTTT. Translated, it gives CASSKAESPVADTQYF.

The chain links TRBV5-6 to TRBJ2-3; 8 positions match TRBD2. CDR1 is SGHDT and CDR2 is YYEEEE in the germline V gene. The V segment lost 0 bases and the J segment 3 bases; nucleotides outside the gene matches: 6. The CDR3 covers 16 residues. CDR3: CASSLGGSGKTDTQYF. The CDR3 nucleotides are TGTGCCAGCAGCTTGGGAGGTAGCGGGAAGACAGATACGCAGTATTTT.

The chain employs TRBV7-6 and TRBJ1-1, with D unclear. The CDR3 runs to 14 residues. The germline V gene encodes CDR1 SGHVS and CDR2 FNYEAQ. Trimming removed 1 base from V and 7 bases from J, with 13 bases in between. CDR3 in DNA: TGTGCCAGCAGCTTAGGTTTGGACGGAGGTGAAGCTTTCTTT. This encodes CASSLGLDGGEAFF.

The chain uses TRBV6-4 and TRBJ2-7; D is unclear. This CDR3 is 15 amino acids long. The V and J ends lost 1 base and 0 bases respectively, with 10 bases between them. Germline V lookup: CDR1 MRHNA, CDR2 SNTAGT. The CDR3 loop is CASSDCQASSYEQYF. In DNA, the CDR3 is TGTGCCAGCAGTGACTGCCAGGCGAGCTCCTACGAGCAGTACTTC.

This chain uses TRBV7-3 with TRBJ1-2; a possible D gene is TRBD1 (5 bases). Germline CDR1 and CDR2: SGHTA and FQGTGA. The CDR3 totals 13 residues. The V end was cut by 1 base, the J end by 8 bases, with 11 bases between. CDR3 region: CASSLIRENGYTF. The DNA for the CDR3 is TGTGCCAGCAGCTTAATCAGGGAGAACGGCTACACCTTC.

The chain links TRBV12-5 to TRBJ1-1; D is uncertain. From germline, CDR1 is LGHNT and CDR2 FRNRAP. The CDR3 is made up of 11 amino acids. With 4 bases removed from V and 4 bases from J, the gap between germline ends came to 4 bases. The CDR3 here is CASGWGTEAFF. CDR3 DNA sequence: TGTGCTAGTGGTTGGGGCACTGAAGCTTTCTTT. The full variable domain, completed using reference TRBV12-5 and TRBJ1-1, is DARVTQTPRHKVTEMGQEVTMRCQPILGHNTVFWYRQTMMQGLELLAYFRNRAPLDDSGMPKDRFSAEMPDATLATLKIQPSEPRDSAVYFCASGWGTEAFFGQGTRLTVV.

The sample holds one count of this clone. This rearrangement joins TRBV27 to TRBJ2-1; tentatively, D is TRBD1 (6 bases). Trimming cost V 8 bases and J 0 bases, with 14 bases left between them. CDR3 length: 15 amino acids. Germline loops: CDR1 MNHEY, CDR2 SMNVEV (reference sequence). The CDR3, as DNA: TGTGCCAGCGGGCAGGGGACCCTCTCCTACAATGAGCAGTTCTTC. Its translation: CASGQGTLSYNEQFF.

The CDR3 loop reads CASSSRGASYEQYF. CDR3 DNA sequence: TGTGCCAGCAGCTCCCGGGGCGCCTCCTACGAGCAGTACTTC. V usage is TRBV7-9 and J usage is TRBJ2-7; either TRBD1 or TRBD2 may fit D (5 bases each). Germline-derived CDR1 and CDR2 are SEHNR and FQNEAQ (reference sequence). Deletions cut 4 bases from V and 0 bases from J, with 10 bases between. This CDR3 spans 14 amino acids.

This chain joins TRBV12-5 and TRBJ2-3; D might be TRBD2 (7 bases). The V and J ends lost 0 bases and 4 bases respectively, with 14 bases between them. Germline V CDR1 and CDR2: LGHNT, FRNRAP. This CDR3 has 16 residues. The CDR3 nucleotides read TGTGCTAGTGGTTTGGTACTTGGGCGGGGGCCAGATACGCAGTATTTT. Amino acid sequence: CASGLVLGRGPDTQYF.